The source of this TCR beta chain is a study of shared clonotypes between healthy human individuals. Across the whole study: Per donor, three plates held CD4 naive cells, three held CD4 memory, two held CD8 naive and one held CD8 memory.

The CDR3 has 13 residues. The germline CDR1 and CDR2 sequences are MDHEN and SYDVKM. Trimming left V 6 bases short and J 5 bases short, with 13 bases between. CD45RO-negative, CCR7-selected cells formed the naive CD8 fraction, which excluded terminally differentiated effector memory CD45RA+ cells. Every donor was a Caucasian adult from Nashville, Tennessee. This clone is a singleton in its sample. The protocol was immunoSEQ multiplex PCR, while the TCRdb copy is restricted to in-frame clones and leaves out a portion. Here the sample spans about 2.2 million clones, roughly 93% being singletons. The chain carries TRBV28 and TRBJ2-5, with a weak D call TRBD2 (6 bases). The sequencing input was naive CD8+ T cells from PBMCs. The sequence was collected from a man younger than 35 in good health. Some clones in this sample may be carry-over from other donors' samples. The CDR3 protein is CASSQRRAETQYF. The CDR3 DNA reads TGTGCCAGCAGCCAAAGGAGGGCGGAGACCCAGTACTTC.